This TCR beta chain was sequenced for a study of T cell responses to AZD1222 COVID-19 vaccine. Whole-study results and caveats: Repertoires were sampled only after the peak T cell response. Dominant CD4 TCR responses targeted spike regions 160-218 and 743-854. As reported, nearly half of all spike-specific TCRs target variant regions that are unmutated. A mostly white British donor set with more females was recruited, and clonal diversity was possibly underestimated.

About this clone: The antigen remains unidentified.

Clones were sequenced by immunoSEQ multiplex PCR, and TCRdb holds only the in-frame ones, with some missing. Among 95,000 to 150,000 clones listed, roughly nine tenths were seen once. The sample here was peripheral blood, taken on day 0 of AZD1222 vaccination. The source is an adult in good health.

The CDR3 nucleotides are TGTGCCAGCAGCCCCAGTAGTGGAGCTGGAAACACCATATATTTT. It translates to CASSPSSGAGNTIYF. The rearrangement uses TRBV7-2 and TRBJ1-3; D not resolved. V was clipped by 5 bases and J by 2 bases, with 13 bases between them. Germline CDR1 reads SGHTA; CDR2 reads FQGNSA. The CDR3 loop spans 15 amino acids.